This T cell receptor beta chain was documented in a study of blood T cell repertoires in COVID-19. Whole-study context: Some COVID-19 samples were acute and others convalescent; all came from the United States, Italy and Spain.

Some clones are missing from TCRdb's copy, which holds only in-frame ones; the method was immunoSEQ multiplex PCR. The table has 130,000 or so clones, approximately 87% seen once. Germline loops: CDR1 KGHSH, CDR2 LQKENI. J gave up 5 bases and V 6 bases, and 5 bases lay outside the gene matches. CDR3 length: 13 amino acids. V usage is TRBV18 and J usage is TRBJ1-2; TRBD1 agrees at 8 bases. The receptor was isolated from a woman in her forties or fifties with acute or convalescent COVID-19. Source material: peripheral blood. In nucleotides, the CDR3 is TGTGCCAGCTCGCCAGGGGGCAGGTATGGCTACACCTTC. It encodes CASSPGGRYGYTF.